The subject of this entry is one T cell receptor (beta chain). Its antigen is undetermined. Viral peptide pool expansion of antigen-specific CD4+ T cells preceded sequencing in the ViraFEST assay. Upon completion of around 9 days in culture, CD4+ T cells were isolated. Of the BNT162b2 and mRNA-1273 vaccines, participants received two doses of one or the other. With roughly 9.5 ug/ml peptides and around 9.6 IU/ml IL-2, fewer than 2.5 million PBMC per well were cultured. Profiled with immunoSEQ multiplex PCR; TCRdb holds only in-frame clones, not every one. The table has fewer than 90,000 clones, 77% seen once. The CDR3 runs to 14 residues. Trimming at V came to 8 bases and at J to 2 bases, leaving 7 bases not matched to a gene. Germline V gene lookup returns CDR1 SNHLY and CDR2 FYNNEI. This sample stems from a study of vaccination effects on CD4 cells after COVID-19. General study results and limits: Pronounced clonal contraction occurred in clones induced by infection and by vaccine late after vaccination. Convalescent patients in the study were few, and early post-infection timepoints were absent.

The sample consisted of CD4+ T cells from PBMCs cultured with HCoV-OC43 spike peptides, taken after COVID-19 vaccination. Subset meaning: HCoV-OC43 spike overlapping peptide pool stimulation. The clonotype was recovered from a human donor who received a COVID-19 vaccine. The chain uses TRBV2 and TRBJ2-3; 7 nucleotides align to TRBD2. CDR3 loop: CASVPGLNTDTQYF. The CDR3 DNA sequence: TGTGCCAGCGTCCCGGGACTAAACACAGATACGCAGTATTTT. Full variable domain (remainder filled in from reference TRBV2 and TRBJ2-3): EPEVTQTPSHQVTQMGQEVILRCVPISNHLYFYWYRQILGQKVEFLVSFYNNEISEKSEIFDDQFSVERPDGSNFTLKIRSTKLEDSAMYFCASVPGLNTDTQYFGPGTRLTVL.